Listed below are T cell receptor beta chains from one sample, sequenced in a study of T cells of healthy individuals. A single record per CDR3 protein comes from TCRdb applying MiXCR to the 5' RACE reads. The data contain tens of thousands of distinct CDR3 sequences, approximately 15% of them singletons. The origin of the receptors is a human donor in good health. Both conserved end residues are part of each CDR3. A D gene is named only where the DNA matches it firmly. A clone size is listed for some rows: how often the clone was seen (once, few, many), or a class if it is expanded.

d_call	v_call	clone_size	j_call	cdr3_length	cdr3_nt	cdr3_aa
TRBD2	TRBV20-1	few	TRBJ2-2	16	TGCAGTGCTAGAGTTCGGCGGGGGGGCGGCACCGGGGAGCTGTTTTTT	CSARVRRGGGTGELFF
NA	TRBV19	many	TRBJ2-2	15	TGTGCCAGTAGTTTTGACACCTACGGCACCGGGGAGCTGTTTTTT	CASSFDTYGTGELFF
NA	TRBV15	many	TRBJ2-5	13	TGTGCCACCAGCAGTCCAGGGAGGGAGACCCAGTACTTC	CATSSPGRETQYF
TRBD2	TRBV7-9	few	TRBJ2-1	16	TGTGCCAGCAGCTTAGGTGGACTAGCGGGGGGCGATGAGCAGTTCTTC	CASSLGGLAGGDEQFF
NA	TRBV25-1	few	TRBJ2-6	16	TGTGCCAGCAGTGGGCGGGCCGACTCTGGGGCCAACGTCCTGACTTTC	CASSGRADSGANVLTF
TRBD1	TRBV4-3	NA	TRBJ2-7	15	TGCGCCAGCAGCCAGGATTGGACAGGGGGGAATGAGCAGTACTTC	CASSQDWTGGNEQYF
TRBD1	TRBV30	few	TRBJ2-2	16	TGTGCCTGGAGTTACCCGGGACAGGGGTGGGCCGGGGAGCTGTTTTTT	CAWSYPGQGWAGELFF
NA	TRBV5-1	NA	TRBJ2-5	16	TGCGCCAGCAGCTTGGAACCCGGGGGAGCGATGGAGACCCAGTACTTC	CASSLEPGGAMETQYF
NA	TRBV7-9	medium-sized	TRBJ1-5	12	TGTGCCAGCAGCTTAGATCATCAGCCCCAGCATTTT	CASSLDHQPQHF
TRBD2	TRBV20-1	many	TRBJ2-5	15	TGCAGTGCTAGAGAAGGGACTAGCGGTAAAGAGACCCAGTACTTC	CSAREGTSGKETQYF
NA	TRBV5-1	NA	TRBJ2-7	15	TGCGCCAGCAGCTCCATTAGCGGTAGAAGGAGCGAGCAGTACTTC	CASSSISGRRSEQYF
NA	TRBV29-1	few	TRBJ2-5	12	TGCAGGGGGCCGGGACTTCAAGAGACCCAGTACTTC	CRGPGLQETQYF
NA	TRBV3-1	few	TRBJ1-5	14	TGTGCCAGCAGCCAAGAAGGGAAGGGTCAGCCCCAGCATTTT	CASSQEGKGQPQHF
NA	TRBV18	NA	TRBJ2-1	12	TGTGCCAGCTCACCTGACAGTAATGAGCAGTTCTTC	CASSPDSNEQFF
NA	TRBV7-2	few	TRBJ2-5	14	TGTGCCAGCAGCTTAGCTACCATGGGCGAGACCCAGTACTTC	CASSLATMGETQYF
TRBD2	TRBV20-1	many	TRBJ2-3	15	TGCAGTGCCGAGCTAGCGGGGGGGCCCACAGATACGCAGTATTTT	CSAELAGGPTDTQYF
NA	TRBV20-1	few	TRBJ2-3	11	TGCAGTGCCCAATTCACAGATACGCAGTATTTT	CSAQFTDTQYF
NA	TRBV6-1	many	TRBJ2-1	12	TGTGCCAGCAGTGTTCAGTACAATGAGCAGTTCTTC	CASSVQYNEQFF
NA	TRBV20-1	many	TRBJ2-7	11	TGCAGTGCCAGGGGCGGGTACGAGCAGTACTTC	CSARGGYEQYF
NA	TRBV5-6	NA	TRBJ1-1	15	TGTGCCAGCAGCTTGGCTCCAGCGGTGAACACTGAAGCTTTCTTT	CASSLAPAVNTEAFF
TRBD2	TRBV4-3	many	TRBJ2-5	13	TGCGCCAGCAGCGCAGCGGGGGGAGAGACCCAGTACTTC	CASSAAGGETQYF
NA	TRBV12-5	few	TRBJ1-1	14	TGTGCTAGTGGGTTTACAGGGCCGAACACTGAAGCTTTCTTT	CASGFTGPNTEAFF
TRBD2	TRBV7-2	NA	TRBJ2-1	16	TGTGCCAGCAGCCCTAGCGGGCTAGCGGTCCACAATGAGCAGTTCTTC	CASSPSGLAVHNEQFF
TRBD2	TRBV20-1	NA	TRBJ2-7	15	TGCAGTGCTAGAGTTTCTTGGGGGGGATCCTACGAGCAGTACTTC	CSARVSWGGSYEQYF
NA	TRBV21-1	many	TRBJ1-2	14	TGTGCCAGCAACCGAGGGGACCGGCCGAGAGGCTACACCTTC	CASNRGDRPRGYTF
TRBD2	TRBV6-2/TRBV6-3	few	TRBJ2-3	15	TGTGCCAGCAGGAAGGGACTAGCGGGAGGAGATACGCAGTATTTT	CASRKGLAGGDTQYF
NA	TRBV3-1	NA	TRBJ2-5	12	TGTGCCGCGTCCCCGAATCCGGAGACCCAGTACTTC	CAASPNPETQYF
NA	TRBV10-3	few	TRBJ2-5	15	TGTGCCATCAGTGAGTCAAAGCGAGGGTCCGGGACCCAGTACTTC	CAISESKRGSGTQYF
NA	TRBV25-1	few	TRBJ1-2	14	TGTGCCAGCAGTGAAATCTACAGGGAGGAAGGCTACACCTTC	CASSEIYREEGYTF
TRBD1	TRBV4-3	NA	TRBJ1-1	20	TGCGCCAGCAGCCAGGAGCCTCCTTGGGACAGGGGGACCGCAAACACTGAAGCTTTCTTT	CASSQEPPWDRGTANTEAFF